This TCR beta chain was sequenced in a study of blood T cell repertoires in COVID-19. About the study: T cells, B-cell-depleted T cells, or PBMCs supplied cDNA or gDNA.

The V segment lost 6 bases and the J segment 2 bases; nucleotides outside the gene matches: 8. Looked up from germline, CDR1 is SGHAT and CDR2 is FQNNGV. CDR3 length: 15 residues. Libraries were prepared by immunoSEQ multiplex PCR; TCRdb keeps only in-frame clonotypes and omits some of them. The table includes tens of thousands of clones, approximately 86% detected once. The chain is built from TRBV11-2 and TRBJ2-5, with 8 positions matching TRBD1. Sequenced sample: peripheral blood. This receptor was identified in a human donor in a cohort sampled during active COVID-19. CDR3 coding DNA: TGTGCCAGCAGTCACTTGACAGGGGTGCAAGAGACCCAGTACTTC. Protein sequence: CASSHLTGVQETQYF.